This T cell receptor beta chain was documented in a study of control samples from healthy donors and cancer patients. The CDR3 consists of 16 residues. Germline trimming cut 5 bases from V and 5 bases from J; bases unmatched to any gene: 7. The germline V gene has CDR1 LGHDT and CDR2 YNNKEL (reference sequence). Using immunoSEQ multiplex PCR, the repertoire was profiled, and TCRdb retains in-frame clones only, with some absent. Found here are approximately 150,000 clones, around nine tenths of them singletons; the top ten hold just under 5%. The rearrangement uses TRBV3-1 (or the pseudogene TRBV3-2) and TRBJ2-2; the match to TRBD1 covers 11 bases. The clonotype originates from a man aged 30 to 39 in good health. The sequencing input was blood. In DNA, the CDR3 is TGTGCCAGCAGCGATGGACAGGGGGCATGGACCGGGGAGCTGTTTTTT. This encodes CASSDGQGAWTGELFF.